This T cell receptor beta chain stems from a study of T cell responses to AZD1222 COVID-19 vaccine. Study-wide results and caveats: Baseline seropositivity characterized only six AZD1222 recipients.

The CDR3 runs to 14 residues. The germline gives CDR1 SGHRS, CDR2 YFSETQ. The V gene lost 0 bases and the J gene lost 5 bases, with 12 bases spanning the gap. Method: immunoSEQ multiplex PCR; TCRdb's copy keeps in-frame clones and lacks some. The repertoire holds about 120,000 clones, 86% seen once, with about 7.4% in the top ten. This clone was seen a few times. Its antigen is unidentified. V is TRBV5-1 and J is TRBJ2-7; D uncertain. The receptor was isolated from an adult in good health. The starting material was peripheral blood, obtained on day 0 of AZD1222 vaccination. CDR3 sequence (DNA): TGCGCCAGCAGCTTGGAGCCGGGTACAAACGAGCAGTACTTC. It translates to CASSLEPGTNEQYF.